Listed below are T cell receptor beta chains from one sample, sequenced in a study of T cell changes during pregnancy in multiple sclerosis. The method was immunoSEQ multiplex PCR; TCRdb's version includes in-frame clones alone and lacks a portion of them. The sample records 18,000 or so clones, over 70% being singletons. The sequencing here drew on CD8+ T cells from peripheral blood mononuclear cells, taken in the third trimester of pregnancy. These receptors were collected from a female donor in good health, enrolled as a control in a pregnancy study. CDR3s include the opening cysteine and the closing phenylalanine or tryptophan. A D gene is named only where the DNA matches it firmly. Clone size is shown for a subset of rows, as once, few, many or a class of expanded clone.

cdr3_nt: TGTGCCAGCAGCCCGACCGGCGGCACTGAAGCTTTCTTT; cdr3_aa: CASSPTGGTEAFF; j_call: TRBJ1-1; v_call: TRBV7-9; d_call: .; clone_size: .
cdr3_nt: TGTGCCAGCAGTTTTTCCGGGAGCGGGGGGGGTACAGATACGCAGTATTTT; cdr3_aa: CASSFSGSGGGTDTQYF; j_call: TRBJ2-3; v_call: TRBV27; d_call: TRBD2; clone_size: .
cdr3_nt: TGTGCCAGCACCCACTCCTACGAGCAGTACTTC; cdr3_aa: CASTHSYEQYF; j_call: TRBJ2-7; v_call: TRBV6-5; d_call: .; clone_size: few
cdr3_nt: TGCGCCAGCAGCGCGTTCCGAGGGGAGGGTAGGTACGAGCAGTACTTC; cdr3_aa: CASSAFRGEGRYEQYF; j_call: TRBJ2-7; v_call: TRBV5-1; d_call: TRBD2; clone_size: .
cdr3_nt: TGTGCCAGCAGTTTATCCCTTCCTGGAAACACCATATATTTT; cdr3_aa: CASSLSLPGNTIYF; j_call: TRBJ1-3; v_call: TRBV28; d_call: .; clone_size: .
cdr3_nt: TGTGCCAGCAGTTTAAGACACGATCGTAATGAGCAGTTCTTC; cdr3_aa: CASSLRHDRNEQFF; j_call: TRBJ2-1; v_call: TRBV27; d_call: .; clone_size: .
cdr3_nt: TGTGCCAGCAGTCCTAATCTGGGAGGGCCAATAAACGAGCAGTACTTC; cdr3_aa: CASSPNLGGPINEQYF; j_call: TRBJ2-7; v_call: TRBV2; d_call: TRBD2; clone_size: medium-sized
cdr3_nt: TGTGCCAGTAGTGCTCACACCTCAACTAATGAAAAACTGTTTTTT; cdr3_aa: CASSAHTSTNEKLFF; j_call: TRBJ1-4; v_call: TRBV19; d_call: .; clone_size: .
cdr3_nt: TGTGCCAGCAGCTGGAGACTAGCGGGGGGTGATACGCAGTATTTT; cdr3_aa: CASSWRLAGGDTQYF; j_call: TRBJ2-3; v_call: TRBV5-5; d_call: TRBD2; clone_size: .
cdr3_nt: TGCGCCAGCAGCCCCCTGGGAGGGGAGCAGTTCTTC; cdr3_aa: CASSPLGGEQFF; j_call: TRBJ2-1; v_call: TRBV4-1; d_call: TRBD2; clone_size: .
cdr3_nt: TGTGCCAGCAGTTACGGACTAGCGGGAGGCTACGAGCAGTACTTC; cdr3_aa: CASSYGLAGGYEQYF; j_call: TRBJ2-7; v_call: TRBV27; d_call: TRBD2; clone_size: .
cdr3_nt: TGTGCCAGCAGCGTAGGAAGCGGGAGGAAGACCCAGTACTTC; cdr3_aa: CASSVGSGRKTQYF; j_call: TRBJ2-5; v_call: TRBV9; d_call: TRBD2; clone_size: .
cdr3_nt: TGTGCCAGTATACGGGGGGTGAACACTGAAGCTTTCTTT; cdr3_aa: CASIRGVNTEAFF; j_call: TRBJ1-1; v_call: TRBV19; d_call: .; clone_size: few
cdr3_nt: TGTGCCAGCAGCTTGGGAACTTCAACTAATGAAAAACTGTTTTTT; cdr3_aa: CASSLGTSTNEKLFF; j_call: TRBJ1-4; v_call: TRBV5-6; d_call: .; clone_size: once
cdr3_nt: TGTGCCAGCAGTCCTTCCGGGTACGAGCAGTACTTC; cdr3_aa: CASSPSGYEQYF; j_call: TRBJ2-7; v_call: TRBV27; d_call: .; clone_size: medium-sized
cdr3_nt: TGTGCCAGCAGTGACTCGGGAGGCACAGATACGCAGTATTTT; cdr3_aa: CASSDSGGTDTQYF; j_call: TRBJ2-3; v_call: TRBV6-4; d_call: .; clone_size: .
cdr3_nt: TGTGCCAGCAGTGAATGGAGCGGGAGGGCTTACAATGAGCAGTTCTTC; cdr3_aa: CASSEWSGRAYNEQFF; j_call: TRBJ2-1; v_call: TRBV2; d_call: TRBD2; clone_size: .
cdr3_nt: TGTGCCAGCAGTTTATCGTCAGGGGTAGGCACTGAAGCTTTCTTT; cdr3_aa: CASSLSSGVGTEAFF; j_call: TRBJ1-1; v_call: TRBV27; d_call: .; clone_size: .
cdr3_nt: TGTGCCAGCAGCCGGAACCCGGAGGCGGGTCCAGATACGCAGTATTTT; cdr3_aa: CASSRNPEAGPDTQYF; j_call: TRBJ2-3; v_call: TRBV7-7; d_call: .; clone_size: .
cdr3_nt: TGTGCCAGCAGCTCTCAGGGGGCCTCGAGCTATGGCTACACCTTC; cdr3_aa: CASSSQGASSYGYTF; j_call: TRBJ1-2; v_call: TRBV7-9; d_call: TRBD1; clone_size: .
cdr3_nt: TGTGCCAGTAAAGTTGTCACAGGGAATTCACCCCTCCACTTT; cdr3_aa: CASKVVTGNSPLHF; j_call: TRBJ1-6; v_call: TRBV19; d_call: .; clone_size: .
cdr3_nt: TGTGCCAGCAGCCAAGTTCCTAACACTGAAGCTTTCTTT; cdr3_aa: CASSQVPNTEAFF; j_call: TRBJ1-1; v_call: TRBV14; d_call: .; clone_size: .
cdr3_nt: TGTGCCAGCAGCTTACTTGACAGCGACGTCCAAGAGACCCAGTACTTC; cdr3_aa: CASSLLDSDVQETQYF; j_call: TRBJ2-5; v_call: TRBV7-9; d_call: .; clone_size: .
cdr3_nt: TGTGCCAGCAGTCCCGGGACAACGAACACCGGGGAGCTGTTTTTT; cdr3_aa: CASSPGTTNTGELFF; j_call: TRBJ2-2; v_call: TRBV6-4; d_call: .; clone_size: few
cdr3_nt: TGTGCCAGCATTGCTGGCAGGGGGCTGGCAGAGACCCAGTACTTC; cdr3_aa: CASIAGRGLAETQYF; j_call: TRBJ2-5; v_call: TRBV27; d_call: TRBD1; clone_size: .
cdr3_nt: TGTGCCATCAGTGAGGGAGGGGCCAATCAGCCCCAGCATTTT; cdr3_aa: CAISEGGANQPQHF; j_call: TRBJ1-5; v_call: TRBV10-3; d_call: .; clone_size: .
cdr3_nt: TGTGCCAGCAGCTCCCTCGTTATTGAGCAGTTCTTC; cdr3_aa: CASSSLVIEQFF; j_call: TRBJ2-1; v_call: TRBV7-9; d_call: .; clone_size: .
cdr3_nt: TGTGCCAGCAGCTTAGGGGACAGGGCCAGTGAGCAGTACTTC; cdr3_aa: CASSLGDRASEQYF; j_call: TRBJ2-7; v_call: TRBV7-2; d_call: TRBD1; clone_size: .